A single T cell receptor beta chain is shown here with its context. Produced via immunoSEQ multiplex PCR; TCRdb's table is partial and in-frame only. The profile shows under 200,000 clones, about 85% of them singletons. Trimming took 1 base from V and 4 from J; bases not matched to a gene: 9. Germline loops: CDR1 SGHNT, CDR2 YENEEA. CDR3 length equals 18 residues. The data derive from a study of blood T cell repertoires in COVID-19. The sequenced sample consisted of peripheral blood. This TCR derives from a woman older than 75 with acute or convalescent COVID-19. The rearrangement joins TRBV11-3 to TRBJ2-7, with TRBD2 matching 14 bases. The CDR3 coding sequence is TGTGCCAGCAGCTTAGGTGGGACTAGCGGGGGCTACCCGTACGAGCAGTACTTC. Protein sequence: CASSLGGTSGGYPYEQYF.